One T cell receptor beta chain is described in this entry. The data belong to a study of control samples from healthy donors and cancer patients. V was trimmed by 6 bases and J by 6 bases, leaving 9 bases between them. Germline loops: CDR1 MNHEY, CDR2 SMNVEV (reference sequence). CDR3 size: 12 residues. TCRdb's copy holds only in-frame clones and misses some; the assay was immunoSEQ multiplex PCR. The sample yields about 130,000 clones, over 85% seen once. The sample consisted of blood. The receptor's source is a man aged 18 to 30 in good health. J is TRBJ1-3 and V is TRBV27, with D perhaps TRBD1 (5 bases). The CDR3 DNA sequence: TGTGCCAGCAGGGACATTAAAAACACCATATATTTT. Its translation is CASRDIKNTIYF.